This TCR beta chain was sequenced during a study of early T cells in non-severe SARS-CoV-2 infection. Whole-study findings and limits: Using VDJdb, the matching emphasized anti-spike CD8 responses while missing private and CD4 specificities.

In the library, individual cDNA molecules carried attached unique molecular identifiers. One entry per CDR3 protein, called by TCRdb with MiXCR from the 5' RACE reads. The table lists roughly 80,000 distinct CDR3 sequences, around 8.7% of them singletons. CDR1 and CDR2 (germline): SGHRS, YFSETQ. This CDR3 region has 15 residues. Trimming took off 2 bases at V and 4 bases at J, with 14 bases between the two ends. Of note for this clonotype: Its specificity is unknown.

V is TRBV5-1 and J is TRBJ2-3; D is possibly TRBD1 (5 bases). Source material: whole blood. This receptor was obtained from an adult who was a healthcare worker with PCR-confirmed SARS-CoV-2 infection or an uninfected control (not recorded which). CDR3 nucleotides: TGCGCCAGCAGCTTTCGCCCCACAGGAGCAGATACGCAGTATTTT. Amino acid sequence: CASSFRPTGADTQYF. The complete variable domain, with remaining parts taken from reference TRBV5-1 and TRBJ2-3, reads KAGVTQTPRYLIKTRGQQVTLSCSPISGHRSVSWYQQTPGQGLQFLFEYFSETQRNKGNFPGRFSGRQFSNSRSEMNVSTLELGDSALYLCASSFRPTGADTQYFGPGTRLTVL.